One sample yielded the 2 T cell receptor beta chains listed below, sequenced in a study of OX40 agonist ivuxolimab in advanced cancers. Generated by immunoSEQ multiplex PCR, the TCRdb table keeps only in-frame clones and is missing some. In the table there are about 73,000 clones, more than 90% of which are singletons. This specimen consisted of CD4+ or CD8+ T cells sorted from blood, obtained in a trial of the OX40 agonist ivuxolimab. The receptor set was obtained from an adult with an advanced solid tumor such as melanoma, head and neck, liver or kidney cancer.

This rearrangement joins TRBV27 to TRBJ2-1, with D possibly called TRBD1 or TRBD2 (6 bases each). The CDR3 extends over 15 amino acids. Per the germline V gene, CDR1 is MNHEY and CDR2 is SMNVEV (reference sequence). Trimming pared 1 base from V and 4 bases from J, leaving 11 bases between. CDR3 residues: CASSLLGGLYNEQFF. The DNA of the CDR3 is TGTGCCAGCAGTTTATTGGGGGGCCTTTACAATGAGCAGTTCTTC.

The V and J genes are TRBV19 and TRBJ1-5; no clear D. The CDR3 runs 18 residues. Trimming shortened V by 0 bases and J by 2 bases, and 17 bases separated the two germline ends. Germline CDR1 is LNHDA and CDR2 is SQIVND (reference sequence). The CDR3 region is CASSIDRPREEGNQPQHF. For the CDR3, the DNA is TGTGCCAGTAGTATAGACAGACCCCGGGAAGAGGGCAATCAGCCCCAGCATTTT.